Described below is a single T cell receptor beta chain sequence and its context. Its specificity is unknown. This sample stems from a study of CD8+CD57+ T cells in acquired aplastic anemia. The study's findings and limits: In common between the patients and the controls were approximately 30 CD8+ CDR3 sequences. Between the patient and control groups, CD8+ Simpson's diversity did not differ significantly.

Patients sequenced had flow cytometry evidence of CD8+CD57+ cell expansion. Receipt of therapy had not occurred in any patient by the time of blood sampling. Germline values: CDR1 SEHNR, CDR2 FQNEAQ (reference sequence). There are 15 residues in the CDR3. J lost 6 bases, V lost 2 bases, and 5 bases had no gene match. Using genomic DNA as the template, TCR beta VDJ and CDR3 profiling was carried out. Each CDR3 protein gets one entry after TCRdb re-called the reads with MiXCR. This sample has a few hundred thousand distinct CDR3 sequences, with 56% found just once. Sequences were obtained from sorted CD4+, CD8+, or CD8+CD57+ T cells (not recorded which) from PBMCs. This chain joins TRBV7-9 and TRBJ2-2; 8 positions agree with TRBD1. This TCR was recovered from a human donor with aplastic anemia. The CDR3 coding sequence is TGTGCCAGCAGCTTACGGGGACAGGATCCCGGGGAGCTGTTTTTT. Its translation is CASSLRGQDPGELFF.